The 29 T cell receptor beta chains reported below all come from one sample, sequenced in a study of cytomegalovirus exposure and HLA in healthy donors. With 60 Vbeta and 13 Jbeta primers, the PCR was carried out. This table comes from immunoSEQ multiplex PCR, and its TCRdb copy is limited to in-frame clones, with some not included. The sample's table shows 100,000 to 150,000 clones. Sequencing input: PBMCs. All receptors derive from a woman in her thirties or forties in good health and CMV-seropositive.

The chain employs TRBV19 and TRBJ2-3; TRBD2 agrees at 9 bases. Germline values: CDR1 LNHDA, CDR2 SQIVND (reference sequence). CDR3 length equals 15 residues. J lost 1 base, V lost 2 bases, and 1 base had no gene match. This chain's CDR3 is CASSIRTSGTDTQYF. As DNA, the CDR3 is TGTGCCAGTAGTATAAGGACTAGCGGCACAGATACGCAGTATTTT.

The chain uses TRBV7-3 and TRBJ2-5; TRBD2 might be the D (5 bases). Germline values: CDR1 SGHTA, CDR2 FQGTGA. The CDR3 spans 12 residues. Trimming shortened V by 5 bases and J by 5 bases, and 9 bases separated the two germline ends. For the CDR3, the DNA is TGTGCCAGCAGCCGGTCGGGGGAGACCCAGTACTTC. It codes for CASSRSGETQYF.

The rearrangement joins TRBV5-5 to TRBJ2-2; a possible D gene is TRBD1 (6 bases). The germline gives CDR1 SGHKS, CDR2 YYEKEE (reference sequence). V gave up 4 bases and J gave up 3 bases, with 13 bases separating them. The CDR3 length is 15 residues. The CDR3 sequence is CASSQLTGYTGELFF. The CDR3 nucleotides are TGTGCCAGCAGCCAACTAACAGGGTACACCGGGGAGCTGTTTTTT.

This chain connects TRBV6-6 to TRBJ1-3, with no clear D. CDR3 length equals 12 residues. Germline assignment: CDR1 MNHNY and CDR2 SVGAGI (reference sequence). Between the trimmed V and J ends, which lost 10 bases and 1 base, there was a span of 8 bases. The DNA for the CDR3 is TGTGCCACCCTACAGTCTGGAAACACCATATATTTT. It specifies CATLQSGNTIYF.

CDR3 sequence: CASSLLDSSYNEQFF. CDR3 nucleotide sequence: TGTGCCAGCAGCTTACTGGACTCGTCCTACAATGAGCAGTTCTTC. This sequence joins TRBV7-6 and TRBJ2-1; D might be TRBD2 (5 bases). The germline V and J ends were trimmed by 2 bases and 1 base, with 9 bases remaining between them. The CDR3 is 15 amino acids. Germline assignment: CDR1 SGHVS and CDR2 FNYEAQ.

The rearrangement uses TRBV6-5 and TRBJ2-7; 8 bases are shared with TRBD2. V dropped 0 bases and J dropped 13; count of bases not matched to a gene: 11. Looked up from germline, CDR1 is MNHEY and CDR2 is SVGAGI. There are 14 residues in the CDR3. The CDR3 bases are TGTGCCAGCAGTTACTCACCCGGGACTAGTTCTGTATACTTC. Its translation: CASSYSPGTSSVYF.

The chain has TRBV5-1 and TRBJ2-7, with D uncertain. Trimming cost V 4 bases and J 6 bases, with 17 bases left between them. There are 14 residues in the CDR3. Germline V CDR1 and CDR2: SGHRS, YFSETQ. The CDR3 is CASSARIANGEQYF. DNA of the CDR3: TGCGCCAGCAGCGCCAGGATCGCTAACGGCGAGCAGTACTTC.

The CDR3 coding sequence is TGCAGCCCCACTAGCGCCGACTCCCCAAATACGCAGTATTTT. Amino acid sequence: CSPTSADSPNTQYF. The chain combines TRBV29-1 with TRBJ2-3, with 7 bases fitting TRBD2. V shed 8 bases, J shed 7 bases, and the junction held 15 bases outside the gene matches. This CDR3 comprises 14 residues. The germline V gene encodes CDR1 SQVTM and CDR2 ANQGSEA.

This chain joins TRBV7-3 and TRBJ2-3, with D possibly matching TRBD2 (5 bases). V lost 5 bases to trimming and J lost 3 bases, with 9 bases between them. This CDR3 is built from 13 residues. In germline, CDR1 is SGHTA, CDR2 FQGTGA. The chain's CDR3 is CASSQDWTDTQYF. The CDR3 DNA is TGTGCCAGCAGCCAGGACTGGACAGATACGCAGTATTTT.

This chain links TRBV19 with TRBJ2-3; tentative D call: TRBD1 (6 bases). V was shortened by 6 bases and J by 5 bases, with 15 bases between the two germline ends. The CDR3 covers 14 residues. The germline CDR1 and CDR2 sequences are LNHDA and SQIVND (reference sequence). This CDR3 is CASRETGWVDTQYF. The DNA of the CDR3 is TGTGCCAGTAGGGAAACAGGGTGGGTAGATACGCAGTATTTT.

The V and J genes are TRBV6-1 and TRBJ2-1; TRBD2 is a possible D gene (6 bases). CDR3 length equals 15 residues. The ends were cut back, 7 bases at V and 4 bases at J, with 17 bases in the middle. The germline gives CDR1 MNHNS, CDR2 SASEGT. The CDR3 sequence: CASMGPGEKYNEQFF. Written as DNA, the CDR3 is TGTGCCAGCATGGGCCCGGGAGAAAAGTACAATGAGCAGTTCTTC.

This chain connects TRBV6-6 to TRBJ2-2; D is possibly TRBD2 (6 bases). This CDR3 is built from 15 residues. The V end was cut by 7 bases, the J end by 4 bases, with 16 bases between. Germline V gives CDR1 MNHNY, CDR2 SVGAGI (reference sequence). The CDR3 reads CASKIARRVTGELFF. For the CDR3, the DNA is TGTGCCAGCAAGATTGCCAGGAGGGTCACCGGGGAGCTGTTTTTT.

Here the CDR3 reads CASSSPGGYYGYTF. The DNA of the CDR3 is TGTGCCAGCAGCTCTCCAGGGGGATACTATGGCTACACCTTC. The chain recombines TRBV7-9 with TRBJ1-2; TRBD1 matches 7 bases. V lost 4 bases to trimming and J lost 3 bases; unmatched junction nucleotides: 5. The CDR3 runs to 14 residues. Looked up from germline, CDR1 is SEHNR and CDR2 is FQNEAQ (reference sequence).

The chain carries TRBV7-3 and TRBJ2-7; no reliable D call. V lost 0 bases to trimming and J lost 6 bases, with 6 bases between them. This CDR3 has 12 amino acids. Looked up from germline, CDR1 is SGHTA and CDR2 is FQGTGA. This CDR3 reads CASSLTMREQYF. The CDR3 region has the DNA TGTGCCAGCAGCTTAACAATGCGCGAGCAGTACTTC. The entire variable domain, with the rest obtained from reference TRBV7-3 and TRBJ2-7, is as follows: GAGVSQTPSNKVTEKGKYVELRCDPISGHTALYWYRQSLGQGPEFLIYFQGTGAADDSGLPNDRFFAVRPEGSVSTLKIQRTERGDSAVYLCASSLTMREQYFGPGTRLTVT.

The CDR3 sequence: CASSLRDYQNEQFF. In nucleotides, the CDR3 is TGCGCCAGCAGCTTACGGGACTACCAAAATGAGCAGTTCTTC. The V call is TRBV4-1, the J call TRBJ2-1; TRBD2 aligns across 7 bases. The V and J ends lost 5 bases and 7 bases, in that order; junction bases with no gene match: 8. CDR1 is MGHRA and CDR2 is YSYEKL in the germline V gene. The CDR3 totals 14 residues.

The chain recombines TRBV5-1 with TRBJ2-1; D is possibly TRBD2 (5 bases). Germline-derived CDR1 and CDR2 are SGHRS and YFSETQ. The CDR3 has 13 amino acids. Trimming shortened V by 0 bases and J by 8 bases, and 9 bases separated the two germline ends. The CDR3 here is CASSLDGRDEQFF. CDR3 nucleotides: TGCGCCAGCAGCTTGGACGGGCGGGATGAGCAGTTCTTC.

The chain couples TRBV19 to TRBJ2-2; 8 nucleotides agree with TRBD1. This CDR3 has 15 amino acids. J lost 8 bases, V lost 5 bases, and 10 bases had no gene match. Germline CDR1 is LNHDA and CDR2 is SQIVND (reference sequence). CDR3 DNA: TGTGCCAGTAGTTCCTGGACAGGGTATCGTGGGGAGCTGTTTTTT. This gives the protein CASSSWTGYRGELFF.

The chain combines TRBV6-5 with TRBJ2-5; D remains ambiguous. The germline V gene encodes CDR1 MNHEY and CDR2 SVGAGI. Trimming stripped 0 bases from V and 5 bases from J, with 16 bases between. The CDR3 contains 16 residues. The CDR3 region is CASSYSAANVGETQYF. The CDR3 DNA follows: TGTGCCAGCAGTTACTCTGCAGCGAATGTTGGCGAGACCCAGTACTTC.

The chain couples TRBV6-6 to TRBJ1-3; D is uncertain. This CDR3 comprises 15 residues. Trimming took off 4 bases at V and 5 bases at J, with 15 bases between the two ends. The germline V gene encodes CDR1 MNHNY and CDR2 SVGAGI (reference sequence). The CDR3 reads CASSSIEDDRNTIYF. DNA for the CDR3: TGTGCCAGCAGTTCCATTGAAGATGACAGAAACACCATATATTTT.

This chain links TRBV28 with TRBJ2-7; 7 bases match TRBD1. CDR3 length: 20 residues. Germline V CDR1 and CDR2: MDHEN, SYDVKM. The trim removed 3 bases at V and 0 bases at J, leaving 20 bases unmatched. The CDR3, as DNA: TGTGCCAGCAGTTTTTACGTAGTGAGGGACAGACGCTTTAGCTCCTACGAGCAGTACTTC. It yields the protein CASSFYVVRDRRFSSYEQYF.

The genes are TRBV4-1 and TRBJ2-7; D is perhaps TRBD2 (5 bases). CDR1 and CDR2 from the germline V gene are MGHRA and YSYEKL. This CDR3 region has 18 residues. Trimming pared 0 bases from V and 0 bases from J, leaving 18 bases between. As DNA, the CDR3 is TGCGCCAGCAGCCAAGAGCCCGGGGTTGGCGGAAGCTCCTACGAGCAGTACTTC. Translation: CASSQEPGVGGSSYEQYF.

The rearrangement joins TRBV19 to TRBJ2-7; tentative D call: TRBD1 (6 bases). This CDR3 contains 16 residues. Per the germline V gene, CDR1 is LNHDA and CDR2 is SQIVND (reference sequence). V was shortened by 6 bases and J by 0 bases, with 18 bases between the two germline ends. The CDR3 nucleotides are TGTGCCAGTAGCCCGGACAGCCAATCAATCTCCTACGAGCAGTACTTC. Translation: CASSPDSQSISYEQYF.

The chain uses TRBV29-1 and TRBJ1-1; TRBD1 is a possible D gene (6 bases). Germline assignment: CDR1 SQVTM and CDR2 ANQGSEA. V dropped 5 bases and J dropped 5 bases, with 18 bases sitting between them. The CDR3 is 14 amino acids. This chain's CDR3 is CSVQIGGGRTEAFF. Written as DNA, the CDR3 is TGCAGCGTTCAAATAGGGGGGGGCCGTACTGAAGCTTTCTTT.

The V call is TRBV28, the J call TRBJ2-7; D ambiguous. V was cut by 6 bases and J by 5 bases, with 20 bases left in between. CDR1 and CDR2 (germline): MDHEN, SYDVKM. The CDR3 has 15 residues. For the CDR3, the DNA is TGTGCCAGCAGCGCCTCGACATTGACATGGCACGAGCAGTACTTC. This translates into CASSASTLTWHEQYF.

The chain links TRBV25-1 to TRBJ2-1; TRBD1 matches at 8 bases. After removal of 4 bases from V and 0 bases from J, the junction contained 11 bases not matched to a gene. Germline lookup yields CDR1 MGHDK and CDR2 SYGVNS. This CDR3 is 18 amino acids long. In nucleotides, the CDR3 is TGTGCCAGCAGTGGCTCCCGACAGGGGTCTTCCTCCTACAATGAGCAGTTCTTC. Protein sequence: CASSGSRQGSSSYNEQFF.

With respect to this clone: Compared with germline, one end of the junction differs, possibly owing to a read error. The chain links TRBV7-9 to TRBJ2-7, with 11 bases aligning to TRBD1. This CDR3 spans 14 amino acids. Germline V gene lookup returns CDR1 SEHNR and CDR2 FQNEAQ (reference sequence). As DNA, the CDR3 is TGTGCCAGCAGTTTAGGGACAGGGGGATCCGAGCAGTACTTC. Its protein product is CASSLGTGGSEQYF.

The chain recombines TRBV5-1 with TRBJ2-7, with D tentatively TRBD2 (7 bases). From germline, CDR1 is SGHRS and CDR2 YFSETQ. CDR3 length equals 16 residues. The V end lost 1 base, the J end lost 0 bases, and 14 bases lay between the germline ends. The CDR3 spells CASSLSGGGGSYEQYF. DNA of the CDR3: TGCGCCAGCAGCTTGTCGGGGGGCGGAGGCTCCTACGAGCAGTACTTC.

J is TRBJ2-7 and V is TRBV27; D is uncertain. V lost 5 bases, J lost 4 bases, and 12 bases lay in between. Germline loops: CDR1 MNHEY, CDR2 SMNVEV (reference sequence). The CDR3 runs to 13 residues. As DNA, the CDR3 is TGTGCCAGCAGTCGACCTGGGCCTTACGAGCAGTACTTC. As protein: CASSRPGPYEQYF.

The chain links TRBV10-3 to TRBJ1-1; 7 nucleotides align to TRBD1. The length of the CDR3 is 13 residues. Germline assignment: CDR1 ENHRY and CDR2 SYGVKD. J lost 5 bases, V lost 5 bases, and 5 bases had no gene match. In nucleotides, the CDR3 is TGTGCCATCAGTTACGGACAGGAGACTGAAGCTTTCTTT. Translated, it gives CAISYGQETEAFF.